The 4 T cell receptor beta chains below come from one sample, sequenced in a study of molecular identifiers for immune sequencing clone quantification. Via MiXCR, TCRdb re-called the PCR reads, giving one row per CDR3 protein. The sample lists just over 95,000 distinct CDR3 sequences, approximately 25% occurring once. The specimen sequenced was naive CD8+ T cells from blood, with Jurkat cell RNA spiked in. Noted subset: FACS-sorted CD8+CD4-CCR7+CD45RA+ naive T cells. The receptors stem from a human donor in good health. Some libraries in this study had Jurkat cell RNA spiked in.

This clonotype occurred many times. As DNA, the CDR3 is TGTGCCAGCAGCTTAGCCGGCAGGGTCGATCAGCCCCAGCATTTT. It encodes CASSLAGRVDQPQHF. The genes are TRBV11-2 and TRBJ1-5; D possibly corresponds to TRBD1 (5 bases). V lost 1 base and J lost 5, with 12 bases in between. CDR3 length: 15 residues. CDR1 SGHAT and CDR2 FQNNGV come from the germline V gene.

This clonotype has a count of ten or more. The V call is TRBV20-1, the J call TRBJ2-3; maybe TRBD2 (5 bases). Germline lookup yields CDR1 DFQATT and CDR2 SNEGSKA (reference sequence). The length of the CDR3 is 15 residues. The V gene lost 4 bases and the J gene lost 4 bases, with 18 bases spanning the gap. The CDR3, as DNA: TGCAGTGCTAACCCCCGGGGAATTGCCCCAGATACGCAGTATTTT. Its translation is CSANPRGIAPDTQYF.

This clonotype came up many times. This chain uses TRBV7-9 with TRBJ1-1; D remains ambiguous. This CDR3 is 13 amino acids long. V was cut by 5 bases and J by 1 base, with 8 bases left in between. Germline values: CDR1 SEHNR, CDR2 FQNEAQ (reference sequence). The CDR3 spells CASSRGWNTEAFF. Written as DNA, the CDR3 is TGTGCCAGCAGCCGAGGTTGGAACACTGAAGCTTTCTTT.

This clonotype was counted many times. CDR3 protein: CSAREPRGKSSYEQYF. CDR3 DNA: TGCAGTGCTAGGGAACCTCGAGGAAAGAGCTCCTACGAGCAGTACTTC. This chain connects TRBV20-1 to TRBJ2-7, with unresolved D. V lost 3 bases and J lost 0, with 18 bases in between. The CDR3 length is 16 residues. CDR1 is DFQATT and CDR2 is SNEGSKA in the germline V gene (reference sequence).